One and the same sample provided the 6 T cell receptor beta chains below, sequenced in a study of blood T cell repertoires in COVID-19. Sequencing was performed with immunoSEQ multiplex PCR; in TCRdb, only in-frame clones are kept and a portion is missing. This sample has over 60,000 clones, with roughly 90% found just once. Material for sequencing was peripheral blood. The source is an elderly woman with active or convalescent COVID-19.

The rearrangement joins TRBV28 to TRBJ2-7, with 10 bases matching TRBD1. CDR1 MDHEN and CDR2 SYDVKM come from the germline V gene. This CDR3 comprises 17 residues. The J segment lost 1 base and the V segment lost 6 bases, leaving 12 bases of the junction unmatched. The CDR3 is CASSLIPGTGASYEQYF. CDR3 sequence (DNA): TGTGCCAGCAGCCTCATCCCCGGGACAGGGGCGTCCTACGAGCAGTACTTC.

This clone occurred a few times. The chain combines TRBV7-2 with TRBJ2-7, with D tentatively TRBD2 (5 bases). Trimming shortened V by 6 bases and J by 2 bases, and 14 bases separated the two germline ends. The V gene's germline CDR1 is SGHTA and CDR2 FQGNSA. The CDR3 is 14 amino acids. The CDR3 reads CASRFTSGTYEQYF. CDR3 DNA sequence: TGTGCCAGCAGGTTCACTAGTGGGACCTACGAGCAGTACTTC. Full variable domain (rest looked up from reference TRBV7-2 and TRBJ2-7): GAGVSQSPSNKVTEKGKDVELRCDPISGHTALYWYRQSLGQGLEFLIYFQGNSAPDKSGLPSDRFSAERTGGSVSTLTIQRTQQEDSAVYLCASRFTSGTYEQYFGPGTRLTVT.

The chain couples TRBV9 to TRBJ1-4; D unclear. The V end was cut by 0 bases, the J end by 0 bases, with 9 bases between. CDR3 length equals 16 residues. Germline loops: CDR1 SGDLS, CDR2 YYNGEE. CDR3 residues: CASSVERGATNEKLFF. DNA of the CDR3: TGTGCCAGCAGCGTAGAACGCGGGGCAACTAATGAAAAACTGTTTTTT.

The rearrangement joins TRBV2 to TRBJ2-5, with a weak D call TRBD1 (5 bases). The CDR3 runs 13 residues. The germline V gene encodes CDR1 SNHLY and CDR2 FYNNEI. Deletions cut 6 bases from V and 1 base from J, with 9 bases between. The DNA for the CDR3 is TGTGCCAGCAGGGGCGACAGCCAAGAGACCCAGTACTTC. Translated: CASRGDSQETQYF. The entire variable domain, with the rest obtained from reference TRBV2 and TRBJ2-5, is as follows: EPEVTQTPSHQVTQMGQEVILRCVPISNHLYFYWYRQILGQKVEFLVSFYNNEISEKSEIFDDQFSVERPDGSNFTLKIRSTKLEDSAMYFCASRGDSQETQYFGPGTRLLVL.

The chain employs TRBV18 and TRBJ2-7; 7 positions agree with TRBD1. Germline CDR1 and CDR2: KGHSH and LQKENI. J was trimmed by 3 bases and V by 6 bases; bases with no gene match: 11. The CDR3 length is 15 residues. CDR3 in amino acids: CASSRLGDRDYEQYF. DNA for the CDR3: TGTGCCAGCTCGCGGCTCGGGGACAGAGACTACGAGCAGTACTTC.

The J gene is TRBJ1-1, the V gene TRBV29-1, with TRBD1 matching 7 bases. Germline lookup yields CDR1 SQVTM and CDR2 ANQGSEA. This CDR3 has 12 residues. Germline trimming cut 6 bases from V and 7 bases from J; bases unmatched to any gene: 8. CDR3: CSVTKGTVEAFF. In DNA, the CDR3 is TGCAGCGTGACGAAGGGGACAGTTGAAGCTTTCTTT.